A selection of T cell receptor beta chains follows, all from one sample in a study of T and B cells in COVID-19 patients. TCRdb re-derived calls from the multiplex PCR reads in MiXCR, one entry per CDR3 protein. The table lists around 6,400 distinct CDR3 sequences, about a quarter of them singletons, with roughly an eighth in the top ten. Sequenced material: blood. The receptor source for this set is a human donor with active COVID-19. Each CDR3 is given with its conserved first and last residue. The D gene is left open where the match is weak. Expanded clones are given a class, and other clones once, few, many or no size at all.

CDR3 DNA: TGCAGTGCTTGGGACTCAACCCCGCGTGAGCAGTACTTC; CDR3 protein: CSAWDSTPREQYF; CDR3 length: 13; V gene: TRBV20-1; D gene: NA; J gene: TRBJ2-7; clone size: few
CDR3 DNA: TGTGCCAGCCAGGGGGGAACCTACAATGAGCAGTTCTTC; CDR3 protein: CASQGGTYNEQFF; CDR3 length: 13; V gene: TRBV6-2/TRBV6-3; D gene: NA; J gene: TRBJ2-1; clone size: medium-sized
CDR3 DNA: TGCGCCAGCAGCCTAAGAGGGACCGACTATAATTCACCCCTCCACTTT; CDR3 protein: CASSLRGTDYNSPLHF; CDR3 length: 16; V gene: TRBV5-1; D gene: NA; J gene: TRBJ1-6; clone size: few
CDR3 DNA: TGTGCCTGGATACGGGCGGGGGGACCGGACGGCGAGACCCAGTACTTC; CDR3 protein: CAWIRAGGPDGETQYF; CDR3 length: 16; V gene: TRBV30; D gene: TRBD2; J gene: TRBJ2-5; clone size: large
CDR3 DNA: TGCAGCGTGAGGCCCGAACGTGGGGGGCTATTCCAAGGCACTGAAGCTTTCTTT; CDR3 protein: CSVRPERGGLFQGTEAFF; CDR3 length: 18; V gene: TRBV29-1; D gene: NA; J gene: TRBJ1-1; clone size: medium-sized
CDR3 DNA: TGTGCCAGCAGCCGGGACAGCTATGGCTACACCTTC; CDR3 protein: CASSRDSYGYTF; CDR3 length: 12; V gene: TRBV7-9; D gene: TRBD1; J gene: TRBJ1-2; clone size: few
CDR3 DNA: TGTGCCAGCAGCTTAGGGACAATTTACAATGAGCAGTTCTTC; CDR3 protein: CASSLGTIYNEQFF; CDR3 length: 14; V gene: TRBV7-6; D gene: NA; J gene: TRBJ2-1; clone size: NA
CDR3 DNA: TGTGCCAGCAGCTTAGCCGTTGGCTATGGCTACACCTTC; CDR3 protein: CASSLAVGYGYTF; CDR3 length: 13; V gene: TRBV7-2; D gene: NA; J gene: TRBJ1-2; clone size: NA
CDR3 DNA: TGTGCCAGCAGCCCTGACATTGGTACCACCATATATTTT; CDR3 protein: CASSPDIGTTIYF; CDR3 length: 13; V gene: TRBV6-2/TRBV6-3; D gene: NA; J gene: TRBJ1-3; clone size: medium-sized
CDR3 DNA: TGTGCCTGGAGTGTACCCGGGACGACTGGAAACACCATATATTTT; CDR3 protein: CAWSVPGTTGNTIYF; CDR3 length: 15; V gene: TRBV30; D gene: NA; J gene: TRBJ1-3; clone size: medium-sized
CDR3 DNA: TGTGCCAGCAGCCTTCCGGGACTAGCGGGGGGGCGTGGCACAGATACGCAGTATTTT; CDR3 protein: CASSLPGLAGGRGTDTQYF; CDR3 length: 19; V gene: TRBV5-5; D gene: TRBD2; J gene: TRBJ2-3; clone size: NA
CDR3 DNA: TGTGCCAGCAGTTACAGGGCTCAGCCCCAGCATTTT; CDR3 protein: CASSYRAQPQHF; CDR3 length: 12; V gene: TRBV6-2/TRBV6-3; D gene: NA; J gene: TRBJ1-5; clone size: few
CDR3 DNA: TGTGCCAGCAGAACAACGGGACAGGGGATTGGCTACACCTTC; CDR3 protein: CASRTTGQGIGYTF; CDR3 length: 14; V gene: TRBV6-5; D gene: TRBD1; J gene: TRBJ1-2; clone size: medium-sized
CDR3 DNA: TGTGCCAGCAGGCCCAGACTCCGGGCCCGCGGAGAGACCCAGTACTTC; CDR3 protein: CASRPRLRARGETQYF; CDR3 length: 16; V gene: TRBV6-1; D gene: NA; J gene: TRBJ2-5; clone size: medium-sized
CDR3 DNA: TGTGCCAGCAGCTTGATCGGGGGTAGCACAGATACGCAGTATTTT; CDR3 protein: CASSLIGGSTDTQYF; CDR3 length: 15; V gene: TRBV5-1; D gene: NA; J gene: TRBJ2-3; clone size: NA
CDR3 DNA: TGTGCCAGCAGTAGGACCTCGACAGGGGGCAATCAGCCCCAGCATTTT; CDR3 protein: CASSRTSTGGNQPQHF; CDR3 length: 16; V gene: TRBV27; D gene: TRBD1; J gene: TRBJ1-5; clone size: medium-sized
CDR3 DNA: TGTGCCAGCAGTTATGGGGCGGGACTGTTTTTT; CDR3 protein: CASSYGAGLFF; CDR3 length: 11; V gene: TRBV6-2/TRBV6-3; D gene: NA; J gene: TRBJ1-4; clone size: medium-sized